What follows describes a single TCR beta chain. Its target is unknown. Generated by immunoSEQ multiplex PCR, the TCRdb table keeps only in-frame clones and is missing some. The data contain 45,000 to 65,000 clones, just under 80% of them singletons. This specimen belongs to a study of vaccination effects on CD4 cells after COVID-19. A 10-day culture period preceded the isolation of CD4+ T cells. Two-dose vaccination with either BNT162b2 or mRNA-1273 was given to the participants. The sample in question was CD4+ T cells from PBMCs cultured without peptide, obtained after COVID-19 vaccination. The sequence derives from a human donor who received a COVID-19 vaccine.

CDR3 in amino acids: CASSLRGGHNEQFF. CDR3 bases: TGTGCCAGCAGCTTAAGGGGGGGGCACAATGAGCAGTTCTTC. The chain uses TRBV11-2 and TRBJ2-1, with D possibly TRBD2 on 7 matching bases. CDR3 length: 14 amino acids. Germline lookup yields CDR1 SGHAT and CDR2 FQNNGV. The germline V and J ends were trimmed by 2 bases and 5 bases, with 10 bases remaining between them.